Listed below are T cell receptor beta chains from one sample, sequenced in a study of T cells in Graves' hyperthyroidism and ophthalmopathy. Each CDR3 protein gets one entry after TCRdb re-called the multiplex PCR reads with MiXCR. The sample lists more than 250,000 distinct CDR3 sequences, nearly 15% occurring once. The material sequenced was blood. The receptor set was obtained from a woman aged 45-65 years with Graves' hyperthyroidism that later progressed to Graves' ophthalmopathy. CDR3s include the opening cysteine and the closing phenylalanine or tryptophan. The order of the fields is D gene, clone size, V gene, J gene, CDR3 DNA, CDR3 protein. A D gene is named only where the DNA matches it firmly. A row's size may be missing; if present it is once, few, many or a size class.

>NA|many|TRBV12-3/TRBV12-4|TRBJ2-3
TGTGCCAGCAGCCCAGGGGATTTGGGCACAGATACGCAGTATTTT
CASSPGDLGTDTQYF
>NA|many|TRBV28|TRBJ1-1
TGTGCCAGCAGTCCCGGACACATGAACACTGAAGCTTTCTTT
CASSPGHMNTEAFF
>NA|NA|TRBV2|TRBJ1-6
TGTGCCAGCAGTGGCCCCCCCCTCCACTTT
CASSGPPLHF
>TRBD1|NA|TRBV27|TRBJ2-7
TGTGCCAGCGGAACCCGGGACAGGACCGACGAGCAGTACTTC
CASGTRDRTDEQYF
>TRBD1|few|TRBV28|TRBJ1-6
TGTGCCAGCAGTCGACAGGGGTCCACTTATAATTCACCCTTCCACTTT
CASSRQGSTYNSPFHF
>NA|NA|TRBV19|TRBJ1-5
TGTGCCAGTAGTATACAGGTTGCTCAGCCCCAGCATTTT
CASSIQVAQPQHF
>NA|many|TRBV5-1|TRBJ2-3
TGCGCCAGCAGCGATACGAGGGATACGCAGTATTTT
CASSDTRDTQYF
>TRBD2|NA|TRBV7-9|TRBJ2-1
TGTGCCAGCAGCCCCCGGGAGGGTGAGCAGTTCTTC
CASSPREGEQFF
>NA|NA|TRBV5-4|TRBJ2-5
TGTGCCAGCAGCTTGGCGGGCACAGCGGGTACGGAGACCCAGTACTTC
CASSLAGTAGTETQYF
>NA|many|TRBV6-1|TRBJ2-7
TGTGCCAGCGGAGGACAGTCTAATGCGGTCTACGAGCAGTACTTC
CASGGQSNAVYEQYF
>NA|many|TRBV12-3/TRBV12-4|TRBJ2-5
TGTGCCAGCAAGAGGGGGGCGGGAGAGACCCAGTACTTC
CASKRGAGETQYF
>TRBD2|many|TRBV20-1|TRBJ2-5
TGCACCCTAGCGGGAGGGTTTCAAGAGACCCAGTACTTC
CTLAGGFQETQYF
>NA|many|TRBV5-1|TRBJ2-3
TGCGCCAGCAGACGACGGCAGCCAAGCACAGATACGCAGTATTTT
CASRRRQPSTDTQYF
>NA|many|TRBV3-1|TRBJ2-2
TGTGCCAGCAGCCAAGATCTCCTGGGGGGGGAGCTGTTTTTT
CASSQDLLGGELFF